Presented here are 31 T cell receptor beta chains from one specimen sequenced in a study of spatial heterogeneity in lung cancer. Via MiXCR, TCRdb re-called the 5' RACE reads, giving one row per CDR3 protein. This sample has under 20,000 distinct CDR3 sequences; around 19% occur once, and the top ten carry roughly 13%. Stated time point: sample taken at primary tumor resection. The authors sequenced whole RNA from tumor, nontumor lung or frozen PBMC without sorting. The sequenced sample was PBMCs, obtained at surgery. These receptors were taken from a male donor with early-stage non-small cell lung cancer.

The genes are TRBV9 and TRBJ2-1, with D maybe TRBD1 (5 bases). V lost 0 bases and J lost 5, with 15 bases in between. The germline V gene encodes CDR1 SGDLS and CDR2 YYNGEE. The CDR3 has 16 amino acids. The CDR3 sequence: CASSVALQGVNNEQFF. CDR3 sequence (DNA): TGTGCCAGCAGCGTAGCATTGCAGGGTGTTAACAATGAGCAGTTCTTC.

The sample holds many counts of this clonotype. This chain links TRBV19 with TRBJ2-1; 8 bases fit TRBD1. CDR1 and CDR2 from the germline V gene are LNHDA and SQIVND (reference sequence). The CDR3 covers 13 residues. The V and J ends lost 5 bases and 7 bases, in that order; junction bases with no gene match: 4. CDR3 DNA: TGTGCCAGTAGTGTAAACAGGGGGAATGAGCAGTTCTTC. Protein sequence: CASSVNRGNEQFF.

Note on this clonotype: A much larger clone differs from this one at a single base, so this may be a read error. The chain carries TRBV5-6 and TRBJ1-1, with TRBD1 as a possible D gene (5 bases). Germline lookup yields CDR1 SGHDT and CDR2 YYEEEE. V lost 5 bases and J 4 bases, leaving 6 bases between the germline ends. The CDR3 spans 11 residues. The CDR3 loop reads CASSRGTEAFF. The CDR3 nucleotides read TGTGCCAGCAGTAGGGGCACTGAAGCTTTCTTT.

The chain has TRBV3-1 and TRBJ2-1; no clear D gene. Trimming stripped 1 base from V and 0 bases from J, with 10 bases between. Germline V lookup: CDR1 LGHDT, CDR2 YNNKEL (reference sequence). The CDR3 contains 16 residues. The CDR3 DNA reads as TGTGCCAGCAGCCAAGTAGAAAGTGGCTCCTACAATGAGCAGTTCTTC. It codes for CASSQVESGSYNEQFF.

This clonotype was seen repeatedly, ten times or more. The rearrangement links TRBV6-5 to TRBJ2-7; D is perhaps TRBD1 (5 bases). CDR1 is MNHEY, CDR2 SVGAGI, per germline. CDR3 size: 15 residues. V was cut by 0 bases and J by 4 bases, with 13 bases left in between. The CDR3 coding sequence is TGTGCCAGCAGTTACTCGGGGCAGGGTGGTTACGAGCAGTACTTC. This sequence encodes CASSYSGQGGYEQYF.

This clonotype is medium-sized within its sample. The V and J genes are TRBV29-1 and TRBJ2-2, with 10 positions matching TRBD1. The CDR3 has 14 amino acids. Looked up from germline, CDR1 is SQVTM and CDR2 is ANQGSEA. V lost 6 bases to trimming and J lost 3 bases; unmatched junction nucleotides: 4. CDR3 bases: TGCAGCGTGCCCGGGACAGGGGACACCGGGGAGCTGTTTTTT. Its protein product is CSVPGTGDTGELFF.

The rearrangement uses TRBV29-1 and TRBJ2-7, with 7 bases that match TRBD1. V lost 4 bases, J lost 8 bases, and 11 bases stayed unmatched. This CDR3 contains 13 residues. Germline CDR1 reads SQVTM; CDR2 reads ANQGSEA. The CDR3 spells CSVVITGTEKQYF. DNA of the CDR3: TGCAGCGTTGTTATAACCGGGACAGAAAAGCAGTACTTC.

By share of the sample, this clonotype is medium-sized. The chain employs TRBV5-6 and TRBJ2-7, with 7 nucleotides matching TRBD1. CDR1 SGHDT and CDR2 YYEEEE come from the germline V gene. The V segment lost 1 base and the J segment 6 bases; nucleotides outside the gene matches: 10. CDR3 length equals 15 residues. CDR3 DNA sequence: TGTGCCAGCAGCTTGACAGGGGCATCCTTCGCCGAGCAGTACTTC. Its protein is CASSLTGASFAEQYF.

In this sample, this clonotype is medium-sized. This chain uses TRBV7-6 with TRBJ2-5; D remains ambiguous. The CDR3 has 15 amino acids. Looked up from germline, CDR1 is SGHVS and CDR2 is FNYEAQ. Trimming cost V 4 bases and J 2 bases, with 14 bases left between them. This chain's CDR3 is CASSSYGPRQETQYF. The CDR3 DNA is TGTGCCAGCAGCTCATACGGGCCGAGGCAAGAGACCCAGTACTTC.

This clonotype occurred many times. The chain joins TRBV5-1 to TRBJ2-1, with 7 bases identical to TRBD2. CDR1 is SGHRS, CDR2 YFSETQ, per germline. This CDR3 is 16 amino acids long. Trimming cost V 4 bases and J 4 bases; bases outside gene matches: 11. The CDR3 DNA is TGCGCCAGCAGCCTGGGGGTCAGGGAGGGGTACAATGAGCAGTTCTTC. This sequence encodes CASSLGVREGYNEQFF.

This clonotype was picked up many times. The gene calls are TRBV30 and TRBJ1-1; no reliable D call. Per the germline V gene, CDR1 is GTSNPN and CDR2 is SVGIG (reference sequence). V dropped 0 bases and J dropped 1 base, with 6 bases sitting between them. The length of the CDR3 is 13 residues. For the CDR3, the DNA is TGTGCCTGGAGTGTAGCGGAGAACACTGAAGCTTTCTTT. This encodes CAWSVAENTEAFF.

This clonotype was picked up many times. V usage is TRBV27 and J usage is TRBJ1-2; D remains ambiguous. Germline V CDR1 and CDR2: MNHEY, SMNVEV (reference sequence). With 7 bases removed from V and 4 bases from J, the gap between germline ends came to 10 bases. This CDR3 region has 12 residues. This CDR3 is CASTPRGYGYTF. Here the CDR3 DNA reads TGTGCCAGCACGCCGCGGGGCTATGGCTACACCTTC.

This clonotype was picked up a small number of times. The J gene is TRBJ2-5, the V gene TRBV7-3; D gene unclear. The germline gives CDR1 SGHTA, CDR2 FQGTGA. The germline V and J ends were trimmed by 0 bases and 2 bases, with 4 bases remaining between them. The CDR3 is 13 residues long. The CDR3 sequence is CASSLTVQETQYF. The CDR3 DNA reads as TGTGCCAGCAGCTTAACTGTTCAAGAGACCCAGTACTTC. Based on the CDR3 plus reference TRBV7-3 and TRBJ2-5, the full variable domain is GAGVSQTPSNKVTEKGKYVELRCDPISGHTALYWYRQSLGQGPEFLIYFQGTGAADDSGLPNDRFFAVRPEGSVSTLKIQRTERGDSAVYLCASSLTVQETQYFGPGTRLLVL.

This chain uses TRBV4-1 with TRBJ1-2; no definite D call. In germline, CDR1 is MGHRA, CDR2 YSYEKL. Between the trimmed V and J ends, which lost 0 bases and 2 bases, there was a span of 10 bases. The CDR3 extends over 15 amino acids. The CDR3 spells CASSQDMEENYGYTF. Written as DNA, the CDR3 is TGCGCCAGCAGCCAAGATATGGAGGAGAACTATGGCTACACCTTC.

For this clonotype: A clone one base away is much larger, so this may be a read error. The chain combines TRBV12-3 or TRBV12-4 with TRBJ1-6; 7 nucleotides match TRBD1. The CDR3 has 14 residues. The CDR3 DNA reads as TGTGTCAGCAGGGAGACAGGGCCTAATTCACCCCTCCACTTT. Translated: CVSRETGPNSPLHF.

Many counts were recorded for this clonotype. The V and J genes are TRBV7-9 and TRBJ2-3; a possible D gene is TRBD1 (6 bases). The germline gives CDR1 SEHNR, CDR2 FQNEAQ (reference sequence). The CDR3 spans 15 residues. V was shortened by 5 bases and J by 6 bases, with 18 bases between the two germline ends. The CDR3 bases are TGTGCCAGCAGCCCCGGGACACTTGACTTTGATACGCAGTATTTT. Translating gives CASSPGTLDFDTQYF.

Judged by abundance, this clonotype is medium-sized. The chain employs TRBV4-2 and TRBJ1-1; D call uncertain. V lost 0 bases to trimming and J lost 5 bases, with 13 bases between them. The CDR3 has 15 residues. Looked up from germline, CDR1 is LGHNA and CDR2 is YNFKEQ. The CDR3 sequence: CASSQEQASDTEAFF. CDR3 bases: TGTGCCAGCAGCCAAGAGCAGGCAAGTGATACTGAAGCTTTCTTT.

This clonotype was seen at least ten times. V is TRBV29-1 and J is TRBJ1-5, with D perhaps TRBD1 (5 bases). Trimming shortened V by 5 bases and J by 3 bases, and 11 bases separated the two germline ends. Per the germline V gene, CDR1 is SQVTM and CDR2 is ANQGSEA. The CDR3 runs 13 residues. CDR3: CSVQDTLNQPQHF. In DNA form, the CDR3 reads TGCAGCGTTCAGGACACCCTCAATCAGCCCCAGCATTTT.

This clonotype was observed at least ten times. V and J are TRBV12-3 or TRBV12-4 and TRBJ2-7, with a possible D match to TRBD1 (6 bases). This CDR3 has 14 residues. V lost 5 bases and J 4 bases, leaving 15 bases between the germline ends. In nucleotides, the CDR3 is TGTGCCAGCAGTCCCCAGGCAGGGGATTACGAGCAGTACTTC. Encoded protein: CASSPQAGDYEQYF.

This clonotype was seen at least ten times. This CDR3 is CASSLGFYGYTF. For the CDR3, the DNA is TGCGCCAGCAGCTTGGGCTTCTATGGCTACACCTTC. V usage is TRBV5-1 and J usage is TRBJ1-2; D is ambiguous. CDR3 length: 12 residues. The V end lost 0 bases, the J end lost 4 bases, and 4 bases lay between the germline ends. The germline V gene has CDR1 SGHRS and CDR2 YFSETQ.

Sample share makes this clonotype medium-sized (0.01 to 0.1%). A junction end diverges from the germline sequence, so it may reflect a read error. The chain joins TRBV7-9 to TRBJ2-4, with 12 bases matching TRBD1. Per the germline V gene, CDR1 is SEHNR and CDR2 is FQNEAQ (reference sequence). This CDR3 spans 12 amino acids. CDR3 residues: CASSLGQGAIGF. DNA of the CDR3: TGTGCCAGCAGCTTGGGACAGGGGGCGATAGGGTTC.

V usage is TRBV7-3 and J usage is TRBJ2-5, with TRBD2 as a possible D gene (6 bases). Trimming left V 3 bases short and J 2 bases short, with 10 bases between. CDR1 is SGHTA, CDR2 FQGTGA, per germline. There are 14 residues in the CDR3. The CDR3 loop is CASSLSGRQETQYF. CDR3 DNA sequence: TGTGCCAGCAGCTTGAGCGGGCGGCAAGAGACCCAGTACTTC.

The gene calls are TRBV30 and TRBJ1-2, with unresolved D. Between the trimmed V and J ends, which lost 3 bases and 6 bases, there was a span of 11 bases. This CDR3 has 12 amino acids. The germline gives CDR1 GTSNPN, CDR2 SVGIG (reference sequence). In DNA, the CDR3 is TGTGCCTGGAGCCAGGCCGTTAATGGCTACACCTTC. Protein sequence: CAWSQAVNGYTF.

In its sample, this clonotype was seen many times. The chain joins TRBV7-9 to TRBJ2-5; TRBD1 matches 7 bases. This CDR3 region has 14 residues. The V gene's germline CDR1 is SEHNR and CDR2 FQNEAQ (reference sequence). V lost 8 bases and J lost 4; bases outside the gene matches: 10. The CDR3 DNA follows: TGTGCCAGCTCCAACTGGGACAGCGGAGAGACCCAGTACTTC. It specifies CASSNWDSGETQYF.

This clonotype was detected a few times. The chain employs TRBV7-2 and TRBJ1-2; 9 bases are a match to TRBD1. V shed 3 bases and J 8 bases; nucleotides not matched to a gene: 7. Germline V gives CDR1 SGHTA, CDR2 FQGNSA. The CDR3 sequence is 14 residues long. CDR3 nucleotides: TGTGCCAGCAGCTTCCCACAGGGGGCGGGAGGCTACACCTTC. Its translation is CASSFPQGAGGYTF.

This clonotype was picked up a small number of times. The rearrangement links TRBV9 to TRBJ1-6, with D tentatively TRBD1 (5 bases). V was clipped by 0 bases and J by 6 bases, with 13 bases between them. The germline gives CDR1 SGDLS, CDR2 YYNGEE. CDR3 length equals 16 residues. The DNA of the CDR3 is TGTGCCAGCAGCGTAGCCAGTCGGGGGGGTAATTCACCCCTCCACTTT. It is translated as CASSVASRGGNSPLHF. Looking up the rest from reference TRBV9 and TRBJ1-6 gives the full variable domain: DSGVTQTPKHLITATGQRVTLRCSPRSGDLSVYWYQQSLDQGLQFLIQYYNGEERAKGNILERFSAQQFPDLHSELNLSSLELGDSALYFCASSVASRGGNSPLHFGNGTRLTVT.

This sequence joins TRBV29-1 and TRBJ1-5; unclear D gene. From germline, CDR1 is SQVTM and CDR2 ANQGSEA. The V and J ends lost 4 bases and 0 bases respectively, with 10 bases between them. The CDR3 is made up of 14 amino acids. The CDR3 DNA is TGCAGCGTTGTTGTGGATTCTAGCAATCAGCCCCAGCATTTT. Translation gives CSVVVDSSNQPQHF.

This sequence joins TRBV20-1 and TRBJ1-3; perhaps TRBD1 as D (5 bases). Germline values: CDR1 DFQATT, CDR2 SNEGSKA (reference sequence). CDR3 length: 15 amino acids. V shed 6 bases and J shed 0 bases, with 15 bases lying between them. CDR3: CSAFPDTISGNTIYF. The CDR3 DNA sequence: TGCAGTGCGTTCCCGGACACCATCTCTGGAAACACCATATATTTT.

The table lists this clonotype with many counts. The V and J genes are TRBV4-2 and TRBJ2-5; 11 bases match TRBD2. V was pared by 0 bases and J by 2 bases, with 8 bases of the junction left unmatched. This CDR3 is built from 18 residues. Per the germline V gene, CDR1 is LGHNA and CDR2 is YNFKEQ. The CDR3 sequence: CASSQELAGGPEQETQYF. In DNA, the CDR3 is TGTGCCAGCAGCCAAGAATTAGCGGGGGGGCCGGAACAAGAGACCCAGTACTTC.

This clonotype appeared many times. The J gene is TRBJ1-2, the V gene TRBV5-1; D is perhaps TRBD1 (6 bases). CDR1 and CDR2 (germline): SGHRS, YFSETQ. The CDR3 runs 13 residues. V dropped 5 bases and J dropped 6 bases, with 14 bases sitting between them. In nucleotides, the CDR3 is TGCGCCAGCAGGGCAGGGGAATCCGATGGCTACACCTTC. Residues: CASRAGESDGYTF.

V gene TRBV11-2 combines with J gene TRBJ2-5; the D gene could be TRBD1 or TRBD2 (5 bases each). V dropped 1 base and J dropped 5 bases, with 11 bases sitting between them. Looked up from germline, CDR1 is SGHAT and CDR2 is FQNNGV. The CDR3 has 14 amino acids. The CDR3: CASSLGGARETQYF. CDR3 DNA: TGTGCCAGCAGCTTAGGAGGGGCACGGGAGACCCAGTACTTC.